These 24 T cell receptor beta chains came from one sample sequenced in a study of long-term antiretroviral therapy in people with HIV. Survey-level resolution applied to immunoSEQ assay v3.0. Sequencing used immunoSEQ multiplex PCR; TCRdb keeps in-frame clones, though not all of them. The sample carries about 24,000 clones, about 86% recorded once. Here the sequenced sample was unsorted PBMCs, taken at the start of antiretroviral therapy, before treatment. Every receptor here comes from a woman aged 18-29 years with HIV.

The V gene is TRBV10-2, the J gene TRBJ2-7, with D maybe TRBD1 (5 bases). CDR1 is WSHSY and CDR2 is SAAADI in the germline V gene. Trimming took 2 bases from V and 2 from J, leaving 10 bases between them. The CDR3 contains 14 residues. The CDR3 sequence is CASSERGRTYEQYF. Written as DNA, the CDR3 is TGCGCCAGCAGTGAGAGGGGTAGAACCTACGAGCAGTACTTC.

The V and J genes are TRBV6-1 and TRBJ2-5; 9 nucleotides line up with TRBD1. The V and J ends lost 4 bases and 2 bases, in that order; junction bases with no gene match: 2. CDR3 length: 14 amino acids. Germline V CDR1 and CDR2: MNHNS, SASEGT. CDR3 bases: TGTGCCAGCAGTGGGGGACAGGGACAAGAGACCCAGTACTTC. Protein sequence: CASSGGQGQETQYF.

This sequence joins TRBV27 and TRBJ2-7, with D unresolved. V was shortened by 5 bases and J by 6 bases, with 20 bases between the two germline ends. Germline V lookup: CDR1 MNHEY, CDR2 SMNVEV (reference sequence). The CDR3 runs to 15 residues. Here the CDR3 DNA reads TGTGCCAGCAGTCCCCCCCGGTCTGGGGATCGCGAGCAGTACTTC. It yields the protein CASSPPRSGDREQYF.

The CDR3 DNA is TGTGCCAGCAGCTACCCCCTGAGGAACGAGCAGTACTTC. Amino acids: CASSYPLRNEQYF. V usage is TRBV7-9 and J usage is TRBJ2-7; D not certain. Trimming left V 4 bases short and J 5 bases short, with 12 bases between. Germline V gives CDR1 SEHNR, CDR2 FQNEAQ (reference sequence). CDR3 size: 13 residues.

This chain uses TRBV10-3 with TRBJ2-1; 7 bases agree with TRBD1. J lost 10 bases, V lost 5 bases, and 8 bases had no gene match. CDR3 size: 13 residues. Germline assignment: CDR1 ENHRY and CDR2 SYGVKD. CDR3 protein: CAISKDREREQFF. CDR3 sequence (DNA): TGTGCCATCAGTAAAGACAGGGAGAGGGAGCAGTTCTTC.

V gene TRBV19 combines with J gene TRBJ2-5; TRBD1 might be the D (6 bases). The V and J ends lost 4 bases and 4 bases respectively, with 13 bases between them. This CDR3 has 14 residues. Germline CDR1 is LNHDA and CDR2 is SQIVND (reference sequence). The CDR3 DNA sequence: TGTGCCAGTAGTACTCGGACAGTCTCAGAGACCCAGTACTTC. It translates to CASSTRTVSETQYF.

Only a few counts were recorded for this clone. This rearrangement joins TRBV9 to TRBJ1-2; TRBD1 agrees at 8 bases. This CDR3 contains 16 residues. The germline V gene has CDR1 SGDLS and CDR2 YYNGEE. The ends lost 3 bases at V and 1 base at J; junction bases unmatched: 8. This CDR3 is CASSGLGQGLNYGYTF. The DNA of the CDR3 is TGTGCCAGCAGCGGGTTAGGACAGGGCCTTAACTATGGCTACACCTTC.

V usage is TRBV27 and J usage is TRBJ2-7; possible D gene TRBD2, 6 bases. Germline V gene sequence: CDR1 MNHEY, CDR2 SMNVEV (reference sequence). This CDR3 is built from 14 residues. V lost 5 bases and J 6 bases, leaving 17 bases between the germline ends. CDR3 coding DNA: TGTGCCAGCAGTCCCGGGACTCCTCCGATCGAGCAGTACTTC. Translation: CASSPGTPPIEQYF.

This sequence joins TRBV4-2 and TRBJ2-3, with D maybe TRBD2 (6 bases). The CDR3 runs to 16 residues. Germline V gene data show CDR1 as LGHNA and CDR2 as YNFKEQ. V was trimmed by 0 bases and J by 4 bases, leaving 14 bases between them. The chain's CDR3 is CASSQDGGGGADTQYF. DNA for the CDR3: TGTGCCAGCAGCCAAGACGGCGGAGGAGGGGCAGATACGCAGTATTTT.

The chain has TRBV27 and TRBJ2-7; D may be TRBD1 (5 bases). In germline, CDR1 is MNHEY, CDR2 SMNVEV (reference sequence). V was shortened by 3 bases and J by 2 bases, with 20 bases between the two germline ends. The CDR3 loop spans 17 amino acids. CDR3 region: CASSFRFPRQGAYEQYF. The CDR3 DNA sequence: TGTGCCAGCAGTTTCCGTTTCCCACGACAAGGGGCCTACGAGCAGTACTTC.

This clone was seen only once. The rearrangement uses TRBV9 and TRBJ2-7; perhaps D is TRBD1 or TRBD2 (6 bases each). The CDR3 has 14 amino acids. Trimming pared 0 bases from V and 5 bases from J, leaving 12 bases between. Germline-derived CDR1 and CDR2 are SGDLS and YYNGEE. The CDR3 DNA reads TGTGCCAGCAGCGTAGGGTCGGGGGCTCACGAGCAGTACTTC. As protein: CASSVGSGAHEQYF.

The rearrangement uses TRBV2 and TRBJ2-2; perhaps TRBD1 as D (5 bases). CDR3 size: 16 residues. Per germline, CDR1 SNHLY and CDR2 FYNNEI. Trimming left V 3 bases short and J 6 bases short, with 17 bases between. CDR3 DNA: TGTGCCAGCAGTGATCACAGGAGCCTCGCACCCGGGGAGCTGTTTTTT. Encoded protein: CASSDHRSLAPGELFF.

The genes are TRBV18 and TRBJ2-2; 9 nucleotides agree with TRBD1. Losses at the gene ends were 4 bases for V and 3 bases for J; bases not matched to a gene: 3. This CDR3 comprises 15 residues. Germline loops: CDR1 KGHSH, CDR2 LQKENI. The CDR3 DNA follows: TGTGCCAGCTCACTACAGGGGGCGTACACCGGGGAGCTGTTTTTT. Its protein is CASSLQGAYTGELFF.

The rearrangement uses TRBV27 and TRBJ1-1; D is ambiguous. V was trimmed by 2 bases and J by 1 base, leaving 5 bases between them. The length of the CDR3 is 13 residues. Germline V gene sequence: CDR1 MNHEY, CDR2 SMNVEV (reference sequence). The CDR3 DNA reads as TGTGCCAGCAGTTTACGACCGAACACTGAAGCTTTCTTT. Amino acid sequence: CASSLRPNTEAFF.

The rearrangement joins TRBV28 to TRBJ2-7; no clear D gene. Trimming removed 6 bases at V and 0 bases at J, with 9 bases between. From germline, CDR1 is MDHEN and CDR2 SYDVKM. CDR3 length: 13 residues. CDR3: CASRLGLSYEQYF. For the CDR3, the DNA is TGTGCCAGCAGATTGGGCCTCTCCTACGAGCAGTACTTC.

V gene TRBV19 combines with J gene TRBJ1-5; unclear D gene. Trimming took 4 bases from V and 0 from J, leaving 10 bases between them. Germline loops: CDR1 LNHDA, CDR2 SQIVND (reference sequence). This CDR3 has 15 residues. CDR3 sequence: CASSNLPVSNQPQHF. CDR3 sequence (DNA): TGTGCCAGTAGTAACTTGCCGGTTAGCAATCAGCCCCAGCATTTT.

The V and J genes are TRBV4-1 and TRBJ1-4; D unresolved. The CDR3 loop spans 18 amino acids. Germline V gives CDR1 MGHRA, CDR2 YSYEKL. The V end lost 0 bases, the J end lost 0 bases, and 14 bases lay between the germline ends. As DNA, the CDR3 is TGCGCCAGCAGCCAAGACAGTGGGCTACCCCCAACTAATGAAAAACTGTTTTTT. Amino acids: CASSQDSGLPPTNEKLFF.

V is TRBV6-4 and J is TRBJ1-2; D remains ambiguous. From germline, CDR1 is MRHNA and CDR2 SNTAGT. Deletions cut 0 bases from V and 10 bases from J, with 9 bases between. The CDR3 runs 12 residues. The CDR3 here is CASSDSKGSYTF. In DNA form, the CDR3 reads TGTGCCAGCAGTGACTCGAAGGGTTCCTACACCTTC.

This chain joins TRBV7-9 and TRBJ2-3; 8 positions agree with TRBD2. The CDR3 sequence is 15 residues long. With 3 bases clipped from V and 1 base from J, the junction kept 3 bases outside the gene matches. Germline V lookup: CDR1 SEHNR, CDR2 FQNEAQ (reference sequence). CDR3 bases: TGTGCCAGCAGCTTGGTCGGGAGGGGCACAGATACGCAGTATTTT. It translates to CASSLVGRGTDTQYF.

The V call is TRBV7-9, the J call TRBJ1-2, with D uncertain. Per germline, CDR1 SEHNR and CDR2 FQNEAQ (reference sequence). This CDR3 is 13 amino acids long. V was cut by 3 bases and J by 8 bases, with 13 bases left in between. CDR3 protein: CASSFGETGGYTF. DNA for the CDR3: TGTGCCAGCAGCTTCGGGGAAACGGGAGGCTACACCTTC.

This chain links TRBV2 with TRBJ2-7; possibly TRBD1 or TRBD2 for D (5 bases each). Trimming pared 6 bases from V and 4 bases from J, leaving 7 bases between. The CDR3 is 11 amino acids. Looked up from germline, CDR1 is SNHLY and CDR2 is FYNNEI. For the CDR3, the DNA is TGTGCCAGCAGAGGGGAGTACGAGCAGTACTTC. Protein sequence: CASRGEYEQYF.

This sequence joins TRBV7-9 and TRBJ1-2; maybe TRBD1 (6 bases). The germline gives CDR1 SEHNR, CDR2 FQNEAQ (reference sequence). V was shortened by 1 base and J by 3 bases, with 9 bases between the two germline ends. The CDR3 sequence is 14 residues long. The CDR3 sequence: CASSLGGADYGYTF. DNA of the CDR3: TGTGCCAGCAGCTTAGGGGGGGCGGACTATGGCTACACCTTC.

The chain joins TRBV9 to TRBJ2-7; 7 nucleotides line up with TRBD1. CDR1 and CDR2 from the germline V gene are SGDLS and YYNGEE. The CDR3 runs 13 residues. V lost 7 bases to trimming and J lost 2 bases; unmatched junction nucleotides: 6. The CDR3 nucleotides read TGTGCCAGCGGGGCAGGGGGTGCCTACGAGCAGTACTTC. Translating it yields CASGAGGAYEQYF.

The genes are TRBV6-5 and TRBJ2-2, with D perhaps TRBD2 (6 bases). V gave up 5 bases and J gave up 6 bases, with 10 bases separating them. The CDR3 consists of 13 residues. Germline V gives CDR1 MNHEY, CDR2 SVGAGI. CDR3 amino acids: CASSLIAAGELFF. In nucleotides, the CDR3 is TGTGCCAGCAGTCTCATAGCGGCCGGGGAGCTGTTTTTT.